This TCR beta chain was sequenced in a study of T cell changes during pregnancy in multiple sclerosis. TCRdb's table, derived via immunoSEQ multiplex PCR, lists solely in-frame clones and lacks some. This sample has 40,000 to 55,000 clones, with 85% to 95% found just once. V was clipped by 1 base and J by 5 bases; unmatched bases: 2. The CDR3 length is 15 residues. CDR1 and CDR2 from the germline V gene are KGHSH and LQKENI. The source is a female donor with multiple sclerosis, enrolled in a pregnancy study. The sample here was CD4+ T cells from peripheral blood mononuclear cells, taken in the third trimester of pregnancy. The J gene is TRBJ2-1, the V gene TRBV18; 10 bases are shared with TRBD2. The CDR3 sequence: CASSPLGLANNEQFF. CDR3 in DNA: TGTGCCAGCTCACCACTGGGACTAGCGAACAATGAGCAGTTCTTC.